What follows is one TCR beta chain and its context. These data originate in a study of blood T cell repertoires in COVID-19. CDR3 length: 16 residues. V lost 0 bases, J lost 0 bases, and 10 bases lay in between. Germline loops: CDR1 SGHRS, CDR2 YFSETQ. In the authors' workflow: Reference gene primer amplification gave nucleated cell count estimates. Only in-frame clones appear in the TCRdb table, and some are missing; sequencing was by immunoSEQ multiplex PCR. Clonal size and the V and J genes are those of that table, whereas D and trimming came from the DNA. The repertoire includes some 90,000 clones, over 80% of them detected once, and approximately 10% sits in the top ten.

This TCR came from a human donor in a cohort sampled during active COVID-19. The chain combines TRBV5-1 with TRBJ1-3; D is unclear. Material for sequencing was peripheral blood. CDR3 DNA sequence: TGCGCCAGCAGCTTGGATGGCCGAAACTCTGGAAACACCATATATTTT. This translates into CASSLDGRNSGNTIYF.